The 28 T cell receptor beta chains given below trace back to one sample, sequenced in a study of blood T cell repertoires in COVID-19 (TCRdb year 2020). Library construction relied on the immunoSEQ multiplex PCR assay. The immuneACCESS repertoire file appears here via TCRdb, limited to in-frame rearrangements. These files lack a portion of the clones; in checked studies, under half of the deficit traces to unresolved V genes, and the cause of the others is not known. Recorded for this sample are a few hundred thousand clones; around 88% of them occurred a single time. The ten biggest clones cover around 12% of the sample. Sequencing used peripheral blood. Every receptor here comes from a woman aged 45-65 years with COVID-19, enrolled during active disease.

The genes are TRBV5-1 and TRBJ2-1; 10 bases map to TRBD2. CDR3 length equals 16 residues. From germline, CDR1 is SGHRS and CDR2 YFSETQ. The V gene end was trimmed by 1 base and the J gene end by 4 bases; junction bases not matched to a gene: 5. The CDR3 loop reads CASSLSGGALYNEQFF. CDR3 sequence (DNA): TGCGCCAGCAGCTTGAGCGGGGGGGCCCTATACAATGAGCAGTTCTTC.

The chain uses TRBV27 and TRBJ1-5, with a tentative D call TRBD1 (6 bases). Germline lookup yields CDR1 MNHEY and CDR2 SMNVEV (reference sequence). The CDR3 spans 20 residues. V was shortened by 3 bases and J by 0 bases, with 24 bases between the two germline ends. The CDR3 coding sequence is TGTGCCAGCAGTTTCCCTAAACCGTTTACAGGGAAGAATAGCAATCAGCCCCAGCATTTT. It encodes CASSFPKPFTGKNSNQPQHF.

This chain connects TRBV4-1 to TRBJ1-3; D is perhaps TRBD1 (5 bases). Trimming shortened V by 4 bases and J by 8 bases, and 6 bases separated the two germline ends. The CDR3 consists of 11 residues. Germline V gene lookup returns CDR1 MGHRA and CDR2 YSYEKL. In DNA form, the CDR3 reads TGCGCCAGCAGCCCGGGGGACACCATATATTTT. It translates to CASSPGDTIYF.

The chain combines TRBV10-1 with TRBJ2-2; 9 nucleotides match TRBD1. The CDR3 extends over 16 amino acids. V shed 3 bases and J 5 bases; nucleotides not matched to a gene: 7. CDR1 and CDR2 (germline): WNHNN, SYGVQD (reference sequence). CDR3 loop: CASSDARTGETGELFF. The CDR3 bases are TGCGCCAGCAGTGATGCGAGGACAGGGGAAACCGGGGAGCTGTTTTTT.

The CDR3 reads CASSQSDYGYTF. CDR3 nucleotide sequence: TGTGCCAGCAGTCAGTCAGATTATGGCTACACCTTC. This chain links TRBV2 with TRBJ1-2, with D unclear. There are 12 residues in the CDR3. V was pared by 5 bases and J by 5 bases, with 9 bases between. The V gene's germline CDR1 is SNHLY and CDR2 FYNNEI.

The chain links TRBV6-5 to TRBJ1-1; D unclear. The V gene lost 2 bases and the J gene lost 5 bases, with 9 bases spanning the gap. Germline assignment: CDR1 MNHEY and CDR2 SVGAGI. This CDR3 comprises 13 residues. CDR3 region: CASSYGLETEAFF. CDR3 in DNA: TGTGCCAGCAGTTACGGGTTGGAGACTGAAGCTTTCTTT.

The chain recombines TRBV5-4 with TRBJ2-5; maybe TRBD1 (8 bases). V gave up 1 base and J gave up 4 bases, with 14 bases separating them. CDR1 is SGHNT and CDR2 is YYREEE in the germline V gene (reference sequence). The length of the CDR3 is 15 residues. The CDR3 DNA follows: TGTGCCAGCAGCTTGACAGGGGGGGAGGGAGAGACCCAGTACTTC. This codes for CASSLTGGEGETQYF.

The gene calls are TRBV30 and TRBJ1-5; D is possibly TRBD1 (6 bases). V dropped 6 bases and J dropped 6 bases, with 15 bases sitting between them. Germline CDR1 and CDR2: GTSNPN and SVGIG (reference sequence). This CDR3 spans 13 amino acids. In DNA form, the CDR3 reads TGTGCCTGTTCAAATCAGGGGTCTCAGCCCCAGCATTTT. The encoded protein is CACSNQGSQPQHF.

This clone has only one observation. The chain couples TRBV7-2 to TRBJ1-2; 7 bases match TRBD1. Germline CDR1 SGHTA, CDR2 FQGNSA. The CDR3 loop spans 13 amino acids. The V segment lost 5 bases and the J segment 7 bases; nucleotides outside the gene matches: 7. Here the CDR3 reads CASSGRGFGGYTF. CDR3 nucleotides: TGTGCCAGCAGCGGCAGGGGGTTCGGTGGCTACACCTTC.

V is TRBV6-5 and J is TRBJ2-3; the D is unclear. With 6 bases removed from V and 0 bases from J, the gap between germline ends came to 10 bases. The CDR3 is 14 residues long. From germline, CDR1 is MNHEY and CDR2 SVGAGI. CDR3 nucleotide sequence: TGTGCCAGCAGATCTGTTCCTAGCACAGATACGCAGTATTTT. The encoded protein is CASRSVPSTDTQYF.

The J gene is TRBJ2-2, the V gene TRBV6-1; D gene ambiguous. Germline V CDR1 and CDR2: MNHNS, SASEGT. This CDR3 spans 14 amino acids. Trimming removed 3 bases at V and 6 bases at J, with 11 bases between. CDR3: CASSDLNTAGELFF. The CDR3 region has the DNA TGTGCCAGCAGTGATCTGAATACAGCCGGGGAGCTGTTTTTT.

The V call is TRBV29-1, the J call TRBJ1-1; 11 positions agree with TRBD1. The CDR3 has 14 amino acids. The germline gives CDR1 SQVTM, CDR2 ANQGSEA. V was clipped by 4 bases and J by 7 bases; unmatched bases: 8. The CDR3 nucleotides read TGCAGCGTTGTGGACAGGGGGCCCGGGGGTGAAGCTTTCTTT. As protein: CSVVDRGPGGEAFF.

This chain joins TRBV27 and TRBJ1-1; 12 bases align to TRBD1. The V gene's germline CDR1 is MNHEY and CDR2 SMNVEV (reference sequence). The CDR3 is 18 amino acids. J gave up 7 bases and V 4 bases, and 16 bases lay outside the gene matches. CDR3 protein: CASSSITGTGGIVGEAFF. CDR3 sequence (DNA): TGTGCCAGCAGTTCGATTACCGGGACAGGGGGCATCGTGGGTGAAGCTTTCTTT.

The V gene is TRBV7-8, the J gene TRBJ1-5; D not resolved. The CDR3 length is 12 residues. Trimming stripped 5 bases from V and 8 bases from J, with 10 bases between. The V gene's germline CDR1 is SGHVS and CDR2 FQNEAQ. CDR3 bases: TGTGCCAGCAGCCGTGAGGTCGAGCCCCAGCATTTT. This encodes CASSREVEPQHF.

This chain uses TRBV3-1 (or the pseudogene TRBV3-2) with TRBJ1-1; 8 nucleotides align to TRBD1. Germline lookup yields CDR1 LGHDT and CDR2 YNNKEL (reference sequence). The CDR3 extends over 15 amino acids. The ends lost 4 bases at V and 6 bases at J; junction bases unmatched: 10. CDR3 nucleotides: TGTGCCAGCAGCCGACGGACAGGGCCCAGGGCTGAAGCTTTCTTT. Its translation is CASSRRTGPRAEAFF.

The chain has TRBV5-1 and TRBJ2-4; D perhaps matches TRBD2 (5 bases). The V and J ends lost 4 bases and 0 bases respectively, with 11 bases between them. The CDR3 is 15 amino acids. Looked up from germline, CDR1 is SGHRS and CDR2 is YFSETQ. CDR3 bases: TGCGCCAGCAGCCCAGCGGAGCCAGCCAAAAACATTCAGTACTTC. Translated: CASSPAEPAKNIQYF. Based on the CDR3 plus reference TRBV5-1 and TRBJ2-4, the full variable domain is KAGVTQTPRYLIKTRGQQVTLSCSPISGHRSVSWYQQTPGQGLQFLFEYFSETQRNKGNFPGRFSGRQFSNSRSEMNVSTLELGDSALYLCASSPAEPAKNIQYFGAGTRLSVL.

CDR3 sequence: CASSEMVAGDTEAFF. The CDR3 bases are TGTGCCAGCAGTGAAATGGTCGCAGGGGACACTGAAGCTTTCTTT. The rearrangement joins TRBV6-1 to TRBJ1-1, with D perhaps matching TRBD1 (6 bases). The CDR3 length is 15 residues. CDR1 is MNHNS, CDR2 SASEGT, per germline. V dropped 2 bases and J dropped 3 bases, with 13 bases sitting between them.

This rearrangement joins TRBV6-5 to TRBJ1-6; D might be TRBD1 (5 bases). This CDR3 is 14 amino acids long. Germline CDR1 and CDR2: MNHEY and SVGAGI. V gave up 6 bases and J gave up 7 bases, with 13 bases separating them. The CDR3 protein is CASRGTGLNSPLHF. CDR3 DNA sequence: TGTGCCAGCAGGGGGACTGGGTTAAATTCACCCCTCCACTTT.

The chain has TRBV15 and TRBJ1-1; TRBD1 matches at 8 bases. CDR1 and CDR2 from the germline V gene are LNHNV and YYDKDF (reference sequence). V lost 5 bases, J lost 0 bases, and 14 bases stayed unmatched. CDR3 size: 18 residues. The CDR3 DNA sequence: TGTGCCACCAGCTATGAACCTCCGGGACAGGTATTGAACACTGAAGCTTTCTTT. Its protein product is CATSYEPPGQVLNTEAFF.

The chain recombines TRBV2 with TRBJ1-6, with D possibly matching TRBD1 (5 bases). V was shortened by 7 bases and J by 7 bases, with 11 bases between the two germline ends. This CDR3 is 13 amino acids long. Germline CDR1 reads SNHLY; CDR2 reads FYNNEI. The CDR3 spells CASNNRRNSPLHF. The DNA of the CDR3 is TGTGCCAGCAACAACAGGAGAAATTCACCCCTCCACTTT.

The genes are TRBV27 and TRBJ1-1; D gene ambiguous. With 9 bases removed from V and 4 bases from J, the gap between germline ends came to 21 bases. From germline, CDR1 is MNHEY and CDR2 SMNVEV (reference sequence). The CDR3 has 15 residues. The CDR3 region is CASFHWRVKGTEAFF. Here the CDR3 DNA reads TGTGCCAGTTTTCATTGGAGGGTAAAGGGCACTGAAGCTTTCTTT.

The CDR3 reads CASSLWGGLAGGTSYNEQFF. CDR3 DNA sequence: TGTGCCAGCAGCTTGTGGGGAGGGCTAGCGGGGGGTACCTCCTACAATGAGCAGTTCTTC. The chain joins TRBV5-5 to TRBJ2-1, with 11 bases that match TRBD2. CDR1 is SGHKS, CDR2 YYEKEE, per germline (reference sequence). V lost 1 base, J lost 0 bases, and 12 bases stayed unmatched. The CDR3 contains 20 residues.

The genes are TRBV29-1 and TRBJ1-1; D is possibly TRBD1 (6 bases). There are 13 residues in the CDR3. Germline V gene data show CDR1 as SQVTM and CDR2 as ANQGSEA. The ends were cut back, 7 bases at V and 1 base at J, with 13 bases in the middle. This CDR3 reads CSASGQQNTEAFF. The CDR3 DNA reads as TGCAGCGCTTCCGGACAGCAGAACACTGAAGCTTTCTTT.

This chain uses TRBV9 with TRBJ2-1; TRBD2 matches 9 bases. Germline CDR1 reads SGDLS; CDR2 reads YYNGEE. There are 15 residues in the CDR3. With 5 bases clipped from V and 8 bases from J, the junction kept 11 bases outside the gene matches. The CDR3 loop is CASSRRAGGTDEQFF. In DNA, the CDR3 is TGTGCCAGCAGTCGAAGAGCGGGGGGCACAGATGAGCAGTTCTTC.

The CDR3 sequence: CASRNLGKTEAFF. Written as DNA, the CDR3 is TGCGCCAGCAGAAACCTTGGCAAAACTGAAGCTTTCTTT. The chain has TRBV4-1 and TRBJ1-1; the D is unclear. CDR3 length equals 13 residues. Trimming shortened V by 6 bases and J by 5 bases, and 13 bases separated the two germline ends. Germline-derived CDR1 and CDR2 are MGHRA and YSYEKL.

The chain links TRBV5-5 to TRBJ1-5, with D uncertain. The germline V and J ends were trimmed by 1 base and 5 bases, with 7 bases remaining between them. Per germline, CDR1 SGHKS and CDR2 YYEKEE (reference sequence). The CDR3 totals 13 residues. In nucleotides, the CDR3 is TGTGCCAGCAGCTTGACTGAAGATCAGCCCCAGCATTTT. As protein: CASSLTEDQPQHF.

The gene calls are TRBV6-5 and TRBJ1-1; TRBD1 is a possible D gene (5 bases). Germline V gives CDR1 MNHEY, CDR2 SVGAGI. The germline V and J ends were trimmed by 7 bases and 4 bases, with 16 bases remaining between them. This CDR3 is 14 amino acids long. The CDR3 DNA reads TGTGCCAGCAACGCCGAATGGAGGGGCACTGAAGCTTTCTTT. It codes for CASNAEWRGTEAFF.

The V and J genes are TRBV27 and TRBJ1-1, with 8 bases identical to TRBD1. The CDR3 runs to 14 residues. Per the germline V gene, CDR1 is MNHEY and CDR2 is SMNVEV (reference sequence). V was pared by 9 bases and J by 0 bases, with 6 bases of the junction left unmatched. CDR3 coding DNA: TGTGCCAGTTCGACAGGGGCGGTGAACACTGAAGCTTTCTTT. Translation: CASSTGAVNTEAFF.